These 8 T cell receptor beta chains originate from one sample sequenced in a study of identical twins. Via MiXCR, TCRdb re-called the 5' RACE reads, giving one row per CDR3 protein. The data contain 750,000 to 950,000 distinct CDR3 sequences, 9% to 15% of them seen just once; the ten biggest clones take up about 1.6%. This sample also appeared in a second study, on yellow fever vaccine responses in identical twins.

The sample consisted of PBMCs. The receptors here all came from a woman aged 18-29 years in good health.

This clonotype was counted a few times. This chain connects TRBV28 to TRBJ2-3, with a possible D match to TRBD2 (5 bases). Germline values: CDR1 MDHEN, CDR2 SYDVKM. The CDR3 length is 17 residues. Trimming cost V 1 base and J 6 bases, with 20 bases left between them. Here the CDR3 reads CASSLSRGNPRRDTQYF. CDR3 bases: TGTGCCAGCAGTTTATCCCGTGGCAACCCACGGAGGGATACGCAGTATTTT.

This chain connects TRBV6-1 to TRBJ2-2, with 7 bases fitting TRBD1. After removal of 6 bases from V and 1 base from J, the junction contained 8 bases not matched to a gene. Germline lookup yields CDR1 MNHNS and CDR2 SASEGT. The CDR3 covers 16 residues. The CDR3 region has the DNA TGTGCCAGCAGAGGAAACAGGGGTGGGAACACCGGGGAGCTGTTTTTT. Amino acids: CASRGNRGGNTGELFF.

This clonotype was detected a few times. The chain recombines TRBV29-1 with TRBJ1-2; possible D gene TRBD1, 5 bases. Germline V gives CDR1 SQVTM, CDR2 ANQGSEA. The CDR3 is 13 amino acids. V was clipped by 8 bases and J by 7 bases, with 20 bases between them. This CDR3 reads CSTPLRGPGGYTF. CDR3 DNA: TGCAGCACACCCTTAAGGGGCCCGGGTGGCTACACCTTC.

This clonotype was found once. A read error is possible here, since a much larger clone lies one base away. CDR3 coding DNA: TGTGCCAACAGCCCGTTCTACAGGGCATCCACAGATACGCAGTATTTT. This gives the protein CANSPFYRASTDTQYF. The chain joins TRBV14 to TRBJ2-3; possible D gene TRBD1, 6 bases. Germline V gene sequence: CDR1 SGHDN, CDR2 FVKESK. The CDR3 is 16 residues long.

Many counts were recorded for this clonotype. The V and J genes are TRBV12-3 or TRBV12-4 and TRBJ2-4; 8 bases line up with TRBD1. With V trimmed by 7 bases and J by 9 bases, 8 bases remained unmatched. CDR3 size: 13 residues. CDR3: CASTGQGVTIQYF. The CDR3 DNA is TGTGCCAGCACCGGACAGGGCGTCACCATTCAGTACTTC.

This rearrangement joins TRBV20-1 to TRBJ2-3; D is unresolved. The CDR3 covers 13 residues. The germline CDR1 and CDR2 sequences are DFQATT and SNEGSKA (reference sequence). Trimming removed 1 base at V and 0 bases at J, with 5 bases between. The DNA of the CDR3 is TGCAGTGCTAGAGTGGCTAGCACAGATACGCAGTATTTT. Protein: CSARVASTDTQYF.

The chain links TRBV20-1 to TRBJ2-3; D possibly uses TRBD1 or TRBD2 (5 bases each). V was trimmed by 5 bases and J by 2 bases, leaving 14 bases between them. Germline V gene sequence: CDR1 DFQATT, CDR2 SNEGSKA (reference sequence). The CDR3 covers 14 residues. DNA for the CDR3: TGCAGTGCTCCGGGACCCTATCCCACAGATACGCAGTATTTT. This sequence encodes CSAPGPYPTDTQYF.

The J gene is TRBJ1-2, the V gene TRBV29-1; maybe TRBD1 (5 bases). Trimming pared 5 bases from V and 5 bases from J, leaving 21 bases between. Per the germline V gene, CDR1 is SQVTM and CDR2 is ANQGSEA. The CDR3 is made up of 15 amino acids. The CDR3 DNA follows: TGCAGCGTTACGGAACGACAGCAAGGATCTTATGGCTACACCTTC. Protein product: CSVTERQQGSYGYTF.